This TCR beta chain was documented in a study of molecular identifiers for immune sequencing clone quantification. Study-level points and caveats: Highly expanded clone sizes could be underestimated through barcode sharing by identical TCR molecules. Over 97% of CMV-specific effector molecules, but under 1% of naive ones, were in clones above 20 copies.

Bulk TCR library preparation followed previously described methods with listed TCR primers. One entry per CDR3 protein results from TCRdb running MiXCR on the PCR reads. The table shows over 600,000 distinct CDR3 sequences, with just under 20% occurring only once. This clonotype was counted a single time. Its antigen is as yet unknown. This could be a read error, since a much larger clone is one nucleotide away. Germline V gene sequence: CDR1 MGHRA, CDR2 YSYEKL. This CDR3 contains 14 residues. The V and J genes are TRBV4-1 and TRBJ2-1; D perhaps matches TRBD1 (7 bases). This receptor was taken from a human donor in good health. Some libraries in this study had Jurkat cell RNA spiked in. Material for sequencing was naive CD8+ T cells from blood, with Jurkat cell RNA spiked in. Described subset: FACS-sorted CD8+CD4-CCR7+CD45RA+ naive T cells. The CDR3 DNA follows: TGCGCCAGCAGCCCGGAGGGGGCATACAATGAGCAGCTCTTC. Translating it yields CASSPEGAYNEQLF.